Shown below are 20 T cell receptor beta chains from a single sample sequenced in a study of shared clonotypes between healthy human individuals. Assay: immunoSEQ multiplex PCR; the TCRdb copy retains only in-frame clones and omits some. The sample lists around 2.1 million clones; just over 90% were seen once. The naive CD8 population came from CD45RO-negative cells selected for CCR7, without terminally differentiated effector memory CD45RA+ cells. Material for sequencing was naive CD8+ T cells from PBMCs. The receptors here all came from a man between 18 and 35 years old in good health. Some clones in this sample may be carry-over from other donors' samples.

V is TRBV27 and J is TRBJ1-1; the match to TRBD1 covers 9 bases. CDR3 length: 15 residues. Germline assignment: CDR1 MNHEY and CDR2 SMNVEV (reference sequence). J was trimmed by 3 bases and V by 5 bases; bases with no gene match: 7. The CDR3 reads CASSHLQGADTEAFF. The CDR3 bases are TGTGCCAGCAGTCATTTACAGGGGGCGGACACTGAAGCTTTCTTT.

This clone appeared a single time. The chain couples TRBV27 to TRBJ2-7; D tentatively reads TRBD1 or TRBD2 (7 bases each). The V gene's germline CDR1 is MNHEY and CDR2 SMNVEV (reference sequence). The V and J ends lost 6 bases and 2 bases respectively, with 14 bases between them. The CDR3 sequence is 14 residues long. Here the CDR3 reads CASSTRGGTYEQYF. DNA of the CDR3: TGTGCCAGCAGCACCAGGGGGGGGACCTACGAGCAGTACTTC.

The gene calls are TRBV5-6 and TRBJ1-3, with unresolved D. V was clipped by 2 bases and J by 8 bases, with 11 bases between them. The CDR3 extends over 13 amino acids. Germline V gives CDR1 SGHDT, CDR2 YYEEEE. The CDR3 protein is CASSFSLGDTIYF. DNA for the CDR3: TGTGCCAGCAGCTTTTCTCTTGGGGACACCATATATTTT. The full variable domain, completed using reference TRBV5-6 and TRBJ1-3, is DAGVTQSPTHLIKTRGQQVTLRCSPKSGHDTVSWYQQALGQGPQFIFQYYEEEERQRGNFPDRFSGHQFPNYSSELNVNALLLGDSALYLCASSFSLGDTIYFGEGSWLTVV.

The rearrangement uses TRBV19 and TRBJ1-2; 8 nucleotides align to TRBD1. J lost 2 bases, V lost 10 bases, and 3 bases had no gene match. CDR1 LNHDA and CDR2 SQIVND come from the germline V gene (reference sequence). The CDR3 loop spans 12 amino acids. The CDR3 region has the DNA TGTGCCACAAGACAGGGGAACTATGGCTACACCTTC. Amino acids: CATRQGNYGYTF.

V gene TRBV9 combines with J gene TRBJ2-5; the D call may be TRBD1 or TRBD2 (5 bases each). V lost 4 bases to trimming and J lost 4 bases, with 8 bases between them. This CDR3 spans 12 amino acids. The germline V gene has CDR1 SGDLS and CDR2 YYNGEE. The CDR3 is CASSRGAETQYF. The CDR3 coding sequence is TGTGCCAGCAGCAGAGGGGCAGAGACCCAGTACTTC.

This chain's CDR3 is CASSLAPGTHSYNEQFF. Written as DNA, the CDR3 is TGTGCCAGCAGCTTAGCCCCGGGTACCCACTCCTACAATGAGCAGTTCTTC. The rearrangement uses TRBV11-2 and TRBJ2-1, with D uncertain. Looked up from germline, CDR1 is SGHAT and CDR2 is FQNNGV. The CDR3 consists of 17 residues. The ends were cut back, 1 base at V and 0 bases at J, with 13 bases in the middle.

This clone was counted a single time. The gene calls are TRBV11-2 and TRBJ2-7, with no clear D. The CDR3 totals 13 residues. Trimming cost V 8 bases and J 1 base, with 12 bases left between them. Germline CDR1 reads SGHAT; CDR2 reads FQNNGV. The CDR3 is CASHGFGSYEQYF. CDR3 sequence (DNA): TGTGCCAGCCATGGTTTCGGGTCCTACGAGCAGTACTTC.

The chain combines TRBV4-1 with TRBJ2-5, with 8 positions matching TRBD1. The germline V gene encodes CDR1 MGHRA and CDR2 YSYEKL. V trimming: 2 bases; J trimming: 5 bases; junction bases outside the gene matches: 7. This CDR3 comprises 15 residues. The CDR3 is CASSQLDRVSETQYF. CDR3 DNA: TGCGCCAGCAGCCAATTGGACAGGGTGTCGGAGACCCAGTACTTC.

The V call is TRBV10-3, the J call TRBJ1-2, with TRBD1 matching over 9 bases. Germline CDR1 reads ENHRY; CDR2 reads SYGVKD. V was pared by 3 bases and J by 4 bases, with 18 bases of the junction left unmatched. This CDR3 comprises 19 residues. The CDR3, as DNA: TGTGCCATCAGTGAATACAGCCGGGACAGGGTCCCCCCTTCCTATGGCTACACCTTC. The encoded protein is CAISEYSRDRVPPSYGYTF.

A note on this clone: This sample includes further DNA sequences coding for the same CDR3. V and J are TRBV11-2 and TRBJ2-3; D tentatively reads TRBD1 or TRBD2 (5 bases each). Trimming shortened V by 4 bases and J by 4 bases, and 6 bases separated the two germline ends. Germline CDR1 SGHAT, CDR2 FQNNGV. This CDR3 spans 12 amino acids. This chain's CDR3 is CASSSGPDTQYF. In nucleotides, the CDR3 is TGTGCCAGCAGCTCGGGGCCAGATACGCAGTATTTT.

This sequence joins TRBV7-9 and TRBJ2-1; D perhaps matches TRBD1 (5 bases). V dropped 8 bases and J dropped 5 bases, with 13 bases sitting between them. Germline V gene data show CDR1 as SEHNR and CDR2 as FQNEAQ (reference sequence). The CDR3 loop spans 13 amino acids. The CDR3 reads CASRQGSNNEQFF. In nucleotides, the CDR3 is TGTGCCAGCCGCCAGGGTAGTAACAATGAGCAGTTCTTC. The full variable domain, its missing parts supplied by reference TRBV7-9 and TRBJ2-1, is DTGVSQNPRHKITKRGQNVTFRCDPISEHNRLYWYRQTLGQGPEFLTYFQNEAQLEKSRLLSDRFSAERPKGSFSTLEIQRTEQGDSAMYLCASRQGSNNEQFFGPGTRLTVL.

This clone was observed a single time. CDR3 sequence reads: CASSLGSSYGYTF. CDR3 nucleotide sequence: TGCGCCAGCAGCTTGGGGTCCTCCTATGGCTACACCTTC. The chain joins TRBV5-1 to TRBJ1-2; D is unresolved. Germline CDR1 reads SGHRS; CDR2 reads YFSETQ. The V end was cut by 0 bases, the J end by 4 bases, with 7 bases between. The CDR3 length is 13 residues.

The rearrangement uses TRBV5-6 and TRBJ2-7, with D tentatively TRBD1 or TRBD2 (5 bases each). Germline CDR1 is SGHDT and CDR2 is YYEEEE. V lost 4 bases and J 5 bases, leaving 19 bases between the germline ends. This CDR3 is built from 15 residues. As DNA, the CDR3 is TGTGCCAGCAGCCACGGTCTAGCAGGGTCGGACGAGCAGTACTTC. Protein product: CASSHGLAGSDEQYF.

J is TRBJ1-1 and V is TRBV7-9; 7 nucleotides match TRBD1. Trimming removed 5 bases from V and 3 bases from J; junction bases left unmatched: 3. The CDR3 consists of 13 residues. CDR1 SEHNR and CDR2 FQNEAQ come from the germline V gene (reference sequence). The CDR3 DNA is TGTGCCAGCAGCACACAGGGGTACACTGAAGCTTTCTTT. The encoded protein is CASSTQGYTEAFF.

The CDR3 DNA is TGTGCCAGCACCCCCGACCGCAACACCGGGGAGCTGTTTTTT. As protein: CASTPDRNTGELFF. J is TRBJ2-2 and V is TRBV7-9, with D unclear. In germline, CDR1 is SEHNR, CDR2 FQNEAQ (reference sequence). CDR3 length equals 14 residues. The V end was cut by 7 bases, the J end by 2 bases, with 11 bases between.

This sequence joins TRBV15 and TRBJ1-5, with D unresolved. V was cut by 2 bases and J by 7 bases, with 15 bases left in between. Germline V gives CDR1 LNHNV, CDR2 YYDKDF (reference sequence). This CDR3 spans 15 amino acids. The CDR3, as DNA: TGTGCCACCAGCAGATCCCGGTCCCAAGGGCAGCCCCAGCATTTT. This sequence encodes CATSRSRSQGQPQHF.

J is TRBJ2-7 and V is TRBV28; D remains ambiguous. The V and J ends lost 5 bases and 7 bases respectively, with 12 bases between them. Per germline, CDR1 MDHEN and CDR2 SYDVKM. This CDR3 is built from 12 residues. CDR3 bases: TGTGCCAGCAGTAACATAGGGTGGGAGCAGTACTTC. Amino acids: CASSNIGWEQYF.

The V call is TRBV28, the J call TRBJ1-4; D is perhaps TRBD1 (5 bases). The CDR3 totals 14 residues. The V and J ends lost 3 bases and 5 bases respectively, with 10 bases between them. Germline CDR1 and CDR2: MDHEN and SYDVKM. CDR3 protein: CASSLPRVNEKLFF. The CDR3 coding sequence is TGTGCCAGCAGTTTGCCCAGGGTCAATGAAAAACTGTTTTTT.

This rearrangement joins TRBV29-1 to TRBJ2-3; a weak D match, TRBD2 (5 bases). The germline V gene has CDR1 SQVTM and CDR2 ANQGSEA. This CDR3 is 14 amino acids long. The germline V and J ends were trimmed by 1 base and 3 bases, with 11 bases remaining between them. This CDR3 reads CSVEGVGGTDTQYF. The CDR3 DNA is TGCAGCGTTGAAGGTGTTGGAGGAACAGATACGCAGTATTTT.

The chain couples TRBV9 to TRBJ2-7; no clear D. This CDR3 is built from 15 residues. Germline values: CDR1 SGDLS, CDR2 YYNGEE. V shed 3 bases and J shed 2 bases, with 15 bases lying between them. This CDR3 is CASSAADGAPYEQYF. In DNA form, the CDR3 reads TGTGCCAGCAGCGCAGCCGATGGAGCTCCCTACGAGCAGTACTTC.